The TCR beta chain described here comes from a study of cytomegalovirus exposure and HLA in healthy donors. Study-wide findings and caveats: Common viral pathogens seemed to be connected with several of the most significant clusters, according to a later analysis. Diagnosis of cytomegalovirus status made by the classifier reportedly showed high specificity and sensitivity. It was only CMV serostatus that was available as immune exposure information.

CDR3 size: 13 residues. Germline CDR1 is MGHDK and CDR2 is SYGVNS. The ends were cut back, 5 bases at V and 5 bases at J, with 12 bases in the middle. A multiplex PCR was run with 60 Vbeta primers and 13 Jbeta primers. Only in-frame clones appear in the TCRdb table, and some are missing; sequencing was by immunoSEQ multiplex PCR. The sample shows under 200,000 clones, around four fifths of them seen only once. On this clone itself: The antigen remains unidentified.

The sequence came from a man aged 25-45 years in good health and CMV-seronegative. J is TRBJ1-2 and V is TRBV25-1; D call uncertain. Sequencing input: PBMCs. The CDR3 nucleotides are TGTGCCAGCAGTCCCTACCAACAGTATGGCTACACCTTC. This encodes CASSPYQQYGYTF.